The clone carrying this TCR beta chain was observed a few times. The antigen is undetermined. Just one base apart from a much larger clone, this may be a read error. This entry comes from a study of tumor and adjacent non-tumor tissue in lung cancer. Whole-study results and caveats: Patients with more diverse tumor TCRs had worse survival. Compared with tumor, normal lung showed significantly lower TCR diversity. Tumor repertoires had a smaller top 100 clone share than normal lung.

The CDR3 runs 14 residues. The germline V gene encodes CDR1 SQVTM and CDR2 ANQGSEA. The template was RNA from unsorted bulk tissue. The normal lung tissue was taken more than 3 cm from the tumor edge. TCRbeta libraries were built with three rounds of nested PCR, modified from ARM-PCR. TCRdb redid the calling of the multiplex PCR reads with MiXCR, one entry per CDR3 protein. The table shows 60,000 to 90,000 distinct CDR3 sequences, with around 70% occurring only once. Source material: distant non-tumor lung tissue. This sequence was found in a woman between 50 and 59 years old with non-small cell lung cancer. The chain links TRBV29-1 to TRBJ2-6, with D possibly being TRBD1 (6 bases). CDR3 protein: CSVETAVGANVLAF. CDR3 DNA sequence: TGCAGCGTTGAAACAGCTGTGGGGGCCAACGTCCTGGCTTTC.